This TCR beta chain was sequenced during a study of identical twins. The CDR3 sequence is 14 residues long. Germline CDR1 is SGHAT and CDR2 is FQNNGV. The germline V and J ends were trimmed by 3 bases and 6 bases, with 12 bases remaining between them. One entry per CDR3 protein results from TCRdb running MiXCR on the 5' RACE reads. Of about 530,000 distinct CDR3 sequences in the sample, around 15% are singletons; the top ten hold 0.44%. The same sample was also studied in work on yellow fever vaccine responses in identical twins.

The specimen sequenced was CD4+ T cells sorted from blood. The chain employs TRBV11-2 and TRBJ1-5; D is possibly TRBD1 (5 bases). This sequence was found in a woman younger than 35 in good health. The CDR3 here is CASSFTGGSQPQHF. CDR3 DNA sequence: TGTGCCAGCAGCTTTACTGGGGGATCTCAGCCCCAGCATTTT.